These 27 T cell receptor beta chains came from one sample sequenced in a study of T-cell memory formation after mild COVID-19 (dated by TCRdb to about 2021). Receptors were amplified or captured by 5' RACE. The listed sequencing device is Illumina NovaSeq 6000. TCRdb itself trimmed the public reads at Q25 with fastp, ran MiXCR and retained productive beta chains. CDR3 protein duplicates are merged, each entry listing the most common genes and DNA. Recorded for this sample are about 560,000 distinct CDR3 sequences; 15% to 20% of them occurred a single time. The ten largest clones capture around 8.1% of the sample. Sequencing was performed on PBMCs or a T cell subset sorted from them (not recorded which). These receptors came from an adult woman who had mild COVID-19 (a few samples of this study predate the infection). The sample titles of this study are shuffled in the database, so cell type and time point are left out; the donor was told from shared clones.

CDR3 DNA: TGTGCCAGCAGCCAAGATTGGACGGGAAACACTGAAGCTTTCTTT. Amino acid sequence: CASSQDWTGNTEAFF. This sequence joins TRBV3-1 and TRBJ1-1, with no clear D. V lost 0 bases and J 2 bases, leaving 10 bases between the germline ends. CDR1 and CDR2 (germline): LGHDT, YNNKEL (reference sequence). This CDR3 region has 15 residues. Filled out from reference TRBV3-1 and TRBJ1-1, the complete variable domain reads DTAVSQTPKYLVTQMGNDKSIKCEQNLGHDTMYWYKQDSKKFLKIMFSYNNKELIINETVPNRFSPKSPDKAHLNLHINSLELGDSAVYFCASSQDWTGNTEAFFGQGTRLTVV.

The chain recombines TRBV11-2 with TRBJ2-2; TRBD2 matches at 8 bases. The CDR3 loop spans 15 amino acids. Unmatched junction bases numbered 6, after V lost 0 bases and J lost 9 bases. Germline CDR1 is SGHAT and CDR2 is FQNNGV. For the CDR3, the DNA is TGTGCCAGCAGCTTAGACGGGACTAGGATCAGGGAGCTGTTTTTT. This translates into CASSLDGTRIRELFF.

The chain has TRBV6-1 and TRBJ1-6; TRBD1 is a possible D gene (5 bases). V was shortened by 5 bases and J by 13 bases, with 12 bases between the two germline ends. The CDR3 runs 12 residues. From germline, CDR1 is MNHNS and CDR2 SASEGT. CDR3 loop: CASSSTGQPLHF. The CDR3 DNA reads TGTGCCAGCAGTTCAACAGGTCAGCCCCTCCACTTT.

This chain links TRBV15 with TRBJ1-5; 8 nucleotides agree with TRBD1. The CDR3 contains 17 residues. Germline-derived CDR1 and CDR2 are LNHNV and YYDKDF (reference sequence). Germline trimming cut 2 bases from V and 0 bases from J; bases unmatched to any gene: 6. The CDR3 loop reads CATSRRIGTGSNQPQHF. CDR3 sequence (DNA): TGTGCCACCAGCAGACGTATCGGGACAGGTAGCAATCAGCCCCAGCATTTT.

The chain is built from TRBV20-1 and TRBJ1-2; D perhaps matches TRBD1 (5 bases). Germline V CDR1 and CDR2: DFQATT, SNEGSKA (reference sequence). Trimming took 6 bases from V and 8 from J, leaving 22 bases between them. This CDR3 is built from 14 residues. As DNA, the CDR3 is TGCAGTGCCGGAAGTGGCGGGGGAATTGGGGGCTACACCTTC. Protein: CSAGSGGGIGGYTF.

This clonotype was detected only a few times. V usage is TRBV20-1 and J usage is TRBJ2-4, with D maybe TRBD1 (6 bases). V was clipped by 6 bases and J by 6 bases, with 12 bases between them. The length of the CDR3 is 12 residues. Germline CDR1 reads DFQATT; CDR2 reads SNEGSKA (reference sequence). Here the CDR3 reads CSATNRANIQYF. The CDR3 DNA sequence: TGCAGTGCAACCAACAGGGCAAACATTCAGTACTTC.

This clonotype appeared many times. The V and J genes are TRBV5-1 and TRBJ2-1; 10 nucleotides align to TRBD2. The V gene end was trimmed by 0 bases and the J gene end by 4 bases; junction bases not matched to a gene: 7. Germline lookup yields CDR1 SGHRS and CDR2 YFSETQ. The CDR3 totals 17 residues. The CDR3 spells CASSLALAGEVYNEQFF. The CDR3 nucleotides read TGCGCCAGCAGCTTGGCCCTAGCGGGGGAGGTTTACAATGAGCAGTTCTTC. Filled out from reference TRBV5-1 and TRBJ2-1, the complete variable domain reads KAGVTQTPRYLIKTRGQQVTLSCSPISGHRSVSWYQQTPGQGLQFLFEYFSETQRNKGNFPGRFSGRQFSNSRSEMNVSTLELGDSALYLCASSLALAGEVYNEQFFGPGTRLTVL.

The chain couples TRBV20-1 to TRBJ1-5, with no clear D. The germline V and J ends were trimmed by 1 base and 4 bases, with 8 bases remaining between them. In germline, CDR1 is DFQATT, CDR2 SNEGSKA (reference sequence). The CDR3 covers 13 residues. Here the CDR3 reads CSARATVNQPQHF. The CDR3 bases are TGCAGTGCTAGAGCCACGGTGAATCAGCCCCAGCATTTT.

The chain's CDR3 is CASSHPDRGGLNTEAFF. The DNA for the CDR3 is TGTGCCAGCAGCCATCCGGACAGGGGAGGGCTGAACACTGAAGCTTTCTTT. V usage is TRBV5-6 and J usage is TRBJ1-1, with 9 bases that match TRBD1. This CDR3 has 17 residues. J lost 0 bases, V lost 4 bases, and 10 bases had no gene match. Per germline, CDR1 SGHDT and CDR2 YYEEEE.

DNA for the CDR3: TGTGCCAGCAGCCAAGATGTGGACAGGGACTACGAGCAGTACTTC. As protein: CASSQDVDRDYEQYF. The chain employs TRBV14 and TRBJ2-7; TRBD1 matches at 8 bases. CDR1 is SGHDN, CDR2 FVKESK, per germline. Trimming removed 0 bases from V and 3 bases from J; junction bases left unmatched: 4. This CDR3 contains 15 residues. The full variable domain, rest sourced from reference TRBV14 and TRBJ2-7, is EAGVTQFPSHSVIEKGQTVTLRCDPISGHDNLYWYRRVMGKEIKFLLHFVKESKQDESGMPNNRFLAERTGGTYSTLKVQPAELEDSGVYFCASSQDVDRDYEQYFGPGTRLTVT.

V and J are TRBV24-1 and TRBJ2-3; 10 nucleotides agree with TRBD1. CDR3 length: 15 amino acids. Germline CDR1 and CDR2: KGHDR and SFDVKD. J lost 5 bases, V lost 1 base, and 2 bases had no gene match. Written as DNA, the CDR3 is TGTGCCACCAGTGATTTAGGGACAGGGGTAGATACGCAGTATTTT. Translating it yields CATSDLGTGVDTQYF.

There are a few counts of this clonotype. This chain links TRBV24-1 with TRBJ2-2; 9 nucleotides line up with TRBD1. The CDR3 spans 14 residues. Losses at the gene ends were 4 bases for V and 6 bases for J; bases not matched to a gene: 2. The germline V gene has CDR1 KGHDR and CDR2 SFDVKD. The CDR3 loop reads CATSDYRGPGELFF. Written as DNA, the CDR3 is TGTGCCACCAGTGACTACAGGGGGCCCGGGGAGCTGTTTTTT.

This clonotype was seen more than once but under ten times. The CDR3 loop is CASSPSASAYNEQFF. As DNA, the CDR3 is TGTGCCAGCAGCCCTTCTGCTAGCGCCTACAATGAGCAGTTCTTC. The chain has TRBV7-3 and TRBJ2-1, with D possibly matching TRBD2 (6 bases). CDR1 is SGHTA and CDR2 is FQGTGA in the germline V gene. The CDR3 has 15 amino acids. V was trimmed by 5 bases and J by 2 bases, leaving 13 bases between them.

This clonotype was seen only a few times. The V and J genes are TRBV7-9 and TRBJ2-5; no definite D call. CDR3 length: 11 amino acids. Germline loops: CDR1 SEHNR, CDR2 FQNEAQ (reference sequence). V was trimmed by 2 bases and J by 5 bases, leaving 3 bases between them. Here the CDR3 reads CASSLFETQYF. For the CDR3, the DNA is TGTGCCAGCAGCTTATTTGAGACCCAGTACTTC.

This chain connects TRBV20-1 to TRBJ1-5; 10 bases are a match to TRBD1. The junction had 11 bases not matched to a gene; V was cut back by 3 bases and J by 6 bases. CDR1 DFQATT and CDR2 SNEGSKA come from the germline V gene (reference sequence). This CDR3 comprises 16 residues. CDR3 residues: CSASAWTGGSGQPQHF. The DNA for the CDR3 is TGCAGTGCTAGCGCTTGGACAGGGGGTTCGGGTCAGCCCCAGCATTTT.

This chain joins TRBV4-1 and TRBJ2-7; 7 bases are a match to TRBD1. Germline V gene lookup returns CDR1 MGHRA and CDR2 YSYEKL. This CDR3 region has 16 residues. J was trimmed by 4 bases and V by 3 bases; bases with no gene match: 12. For the CDR3, the DNA is TGCGCCAGCAGCCACTCATTGGGACAGAAGAGGTACGAGCAGTACTTC. Translated, it gives CASSHSLGQKRYEQYF.

This clonotype was counted between two and nine times. The chain is built from TRBV4-1 and TRBJ1-2, with 7 bases aligning to TRBD1. Trimming took 3 bases from V and 5 from J; bases not matched to a gene: 6. CDR1 is MGHRA and CDR2 is YSYEKL in the germline V gene. This CDR3 spans 14 amino acids. Written as DNA, the CDR3 is TGCGCCAGCAGCCAGCTACCAGGGGGGTATGGCTACACCTTC. Translating it yields CASSQLPGGYGYTF.

This clonotype was recorded a few times. The V call is TRBV27, the J call TRBJ1-5, with D uncertain. This CDR3 has 12 amino acids. V lost 10 bases, J lost 7 bases, and 14 bases lay in between. The germline V gene encodes CDR1 MNHEY and CDR2 SMNVEV (reference sequence). The CDR3 bases are TGTGCCACCAAGGGAGGGCCCCAGCCCCAGCATTTT. It codes for CATKGGPQPQHF.

In this sample, this clonotype turned up a few times. V usage is TRBV12-3 or TRBV12-4 and J usage is TRBJ2-7; TRBD1 matches 11 bases. This CDR3 is built from 15 residues. V shed 4 bases, J shed 0 bases, and the junction held 2 bases outside the gene matches. The CDR3 region has the DNA TGTGCCAGCAGTTCCGGGACAGGGGGCTCCTACGAGCAGTACTTC. Amino acid sequence: CASSSGTGGSYEQYF.

The genes are TRBV6-2 or TRBV6-3 and TRBJ2-7, with D perhaps matching TRBD1 (5 bases). The CDR3 contains 17 residues. CDR1 MNHEY and CDR2 SVGEGT come from the germline V gene. V lost 7 bases, J lost 1 base, and 23 bases lay in between. This CDR3 is CASTTGRTGRRSYEQYF. CDR3 nucleotides: TGTGCCAGCACCACTGGTCGAACAGGTCGTCGGTCCTACGAGCAGTACTTC.

The V call is TRBV5-3, the J call TRBJ2-1; weak D call: TRBD2 (5 bases). TRBV5-3 is labeled an ORF, and its function is uncertain. The CDR3 covers 16 residues. V lost 1 base to trimming and J lost 2 bases, with 13 bases between them. Here the CDR3 reads CARSLRTSLPYNEQFF. DNA for the CDR3: TGTGCCAGAAGCTTGAGGACTTCCCTCCCCTACAATGAGCAGTTCTTC.

This clonotype has just a few counts. In DNA, the CDR3 is TGTGCCATCAGTGTATCAGGGGAGGCTAACTATGGCTACACCTTC. As protein: CAISVSGEANYGYTF. The rearrangement links TRBV10-3 to TRBJ1-2; weak D call: TRBD1 (6 bases). From germline, CDR1 is ENHRY and CDR2 SYGVKD. V lost 4 bases to trimming and J lost 0 bases, with 12 bases between them. This CDR3 comprises 15 residues.

This clonotype came up many times. This chain connects TRBV7-2 to TRBJ2-7; tentative D call: TRBD1 (5 bases). The CDR3 spans 14 residues. V was cut by 1 base and J by 2 bases, with 9 bases left in between. Germline CDR1 reads SGHTA; CDR2 reads FQGNSA. CDR3 DNA sequence: TGTGCCAGCAGCTTAGTGCTGACAGCCTACGAGCAGTACTTC. Amino acid sequence: CASSLVLTAYEQYF.

J is TRBJ2-1 and V is TRBV6-5, with D uncertain. This CDR3 contains 12 residues. Per the germline V gene, CDR1 is MNHEY and CDR2 is SVGAGI. Trimming left V 2 bases short and J 9 bases short, with 8 bases between. The CDR3 here is CASSYGGVEQFF. CDR3 in DNA: TGTGCCAGCAGTTACGGTGGGGTTGAGCAGTTCTTC.

The chain couples TRBV27 to TRBJ2-7; TRBD1 agrees at 7 bases. V shed 7 bases and J 3 bases; nucleotides not matched to a gene: 6. The CDR3 consists of 13 residues. Germline-derived CDR1 and CDR2 are MNHEY and SMNVEV (reference sequence). The CDR3 DNA is TGTGCCAGCATATTAGGACAGGACTACGAGCAGTACTTC. It specifies CASILGQDYEQYF.

The chain recombines TRBV7-2 with TRBJ2-7; D call uncertain. The CDR3 consists of 14 residues. Trimming pared 1 base from V and 6 bases from J, leaving 13 bases between. CDR1 is SGHTA and CDR2 is FQGNSA in the germline V gene. Here the CDR3 reads CASSLVVGAVEQYF. DNA of the CDR3: TGTGCCAGCAGCTTAGTTGTGGGCGCAGTCGAGCAGTACTTC.

The rearrangement uses TRBV25-1 and TRBJ1-2, with 8 bases lining up with TRBD1. The CDR3 contains 16 residues. Trimming removed 2 bases from V and 4 bases from J; junction bases left unmatched: 9. In germline, CDR1 is MGHDK, CDR2 SYGVNS. The CDR3 bases are TGTGCCAGCAGTGAAGGAGGTCCAGGGGGCATCTATGGCTACACCTTC. Amino acids: CASSEGGPGGIYGYTF.